Presented here are 30 T cell receptor beta chains from one specimen sequenced in a study of blood T cell repertoires in COVID-19. TCRdb's copy holds only in-frame clones and misses some; the assay was immunoSEQ multiplex PCR. The profile covers 120,000 to 150,000 clones, with around 80% appearing a single time and roughly 3.5% taken by the ten largest. Sequenced: peripheral blood. The receptors originated from a man aged 60 to 69 with acute or convalescent COVID-19.

This chain links TRBV19 with TRBJ1-5, with D possibly TRBD1 on 5 matching bases. V gave up 3 bases and J gave up 2 bases, with 11 bases separating them. The CDR3 sequence is 15 residues long. Germline CDR1 reads LNHDA; CDR2 reads SQIVND (reference sequence). The CDR3 reads CASSIQGTGNQPQHF. As DNA, the CDR3 is TGTGCCAGTAGTATCCAGGGAACGGGCAATCAGCCCCAGCATTTT.

The chain has TRBV12-3 or TRBV12-4 and TRBJ1-5; 7 positions match TRBD1. This CDR3 spans 13 amino acids. Losses at the gene ends were 6 bases for V and 8 bases for J; bases not matched to a gene: 7. CDR3 sequence reads: CASSGQAREPQHF. The CDR3 DNA follows: TGTGCCAGCAGCGGACAGGCTCGGGAGCCCCAGCATTTT.

This sequence joins TRBV4-2 and TRBJ2-5, with TRBD1 matching 8 bases. The CDR3 runs to 15 residues. Losses at the gene ends were 4 bases for V and 5 bases for J; bases not matched to a gene: 9. CDR1 LGHNA and CDR2 YNFKEQ come from the germline V gene. The CDR3 is CASSPYRTGLETQYF. The CDR3 DNA reads as TGTGCCAGCAGCCCATACCGGACAGGGCTGGAGACCCAGTACTTC.

The chain links TRBV3-1 (or the pseudogene TRBV3-2) to TRBJ2-2; TRBD2 aligns across 11 bases. V shed 5 bases, J shed 5 bases, and the junction held 4 bases outside the gene matches. This CDR3 contains 15 residues. CDR1 is LGHDT and CDR2 is YNNKEL in the germline V gene (reference sequence). The CDR3 sequence: CASSWRLAGTGELFF. The CDR3 DNA is TGTGCCAGCAGCTGGAGACTAGCGGGAACCGGGGAGCTGTTTTTT.

The chain couples TRBV6-2 or TRBV6-3 to TRBJ2-5; 12 bases match TRBD1. The CDR3 has 16 amino acids. With 2 bases clipped from V and 5 bases from J, the junction kept 6 bases outside the gene matches. Germline loops: CDR1 MNHEY, CDR2 SVGEGT. The CDR3 DNA follows: TGTGCCAGCAGTTACCCGGGACAGGGGGCTTGGGAGACCCAGTACTTC. Translating it yields CASSYPGQGAWETQYF.

This chain joins TRBV25-1 and TRBJ1-1, with D possibly TRBD1 on 5 matching bases. V was trimmed by 4 bases and J by 7 bases, leaving 16 bases between them. CDR3 length equals 14 residues. Looked up from germline, CDR1 is MGHDK and CDR2 is SYGVNS. CDR3: CASSAETGAYEAFF. The CDR3 nucleotides are TGTGCCAGCAGTGCAGAAACAGGAGCCTATGAAGCTTTCTTT.

The V call is TRBV28, the J call TRBJ2-7; 10 bases are shared with TRBD2. The V and J ends lost 6 bases and 7 bases, in that order; junction bases with no gene match: 3. The CDR3 is 12 residues long. Germline V gene lookup returns CDR1 MDHEN and CDR2 SYDVKM. CDR3 sequence reads: CASRTSGHEQYF. CDR3 sequence (DNA): TGTGCCAGCAGGACTAGCGGGCATGAGCAGTACTTC.

The chain is built from TRBV3-1 (or the pseudogene TRBV3-2) and TRBJ2-1, with TRBD2 matching over 7 bases. Looked up from germline, CDR1 is LGHDT and CDR2 is YNNKEL (reference sequence). Losses at the gene ends were 0 bases for V and 6 bases for J; bases not matched to a gene: 5. The CDR3 is 15 amino acids. The CDR3 protein is CASSQDSLAANEQFF. The DNA for the CDR3 is TGTGCCAGCAGCCAAGATAGCCTAGCGGCCAATGAGCAGTTCTTC.

The chain is built from TRBV7-2 and TRBJ1-1, with 9 bases lining up with TRBD1. The V gene end was trimmed by 3 bases and the J gene end by 5 bases; junction bases not matched to a gene: 4. The CDR3 spans 14 residues. CDR1 and CDR2 from the germline V gene are SGHTA and FQGNSA. DNA for the CDR3: TGTGCCAGCAGCTTGAACGGACAGGGGACTGAAGCTTTCTTT. Protein sequence: CASSLNGQGTEAFF.

V gene TRBV27 combines with J gene TRBJ1-4; 7 bases map to TRBD1. Germline-derived CDR1 and CDR2 are MNHEY and SMNVEV (reference sequence). With V trimmed by 5 bases and J by 3 bases, 6 bases remained unmatched. CDR3 length: 15 residues. The CDR3 is CASSPRGVANEKLFF. CDR3 DNA: TGTGCCAGCAGTCCCAGGGGGGTGGCTAATGAAAAACTGTTTTTT.

This clone was found a few times. The rearrangement joins TRBV19 to TRBJ2-5, with D possibly matching TRBD1 (6 bases). Germline CDR1 LNHDA, CDR2 SQIVND (reference sequence). This CDR3 region has 16 residues. V was trimmed by 0 bases and J by 4 bases, leaving 15 bases between them. CDR3 coding DNA: TGTGCCAGTAGTATAGATTATGGGGGCGCGAGAGAGACCCAGTACTTC. Protein: CASSIDYGGARETQYF.

As DNA, the CDR3 is TGTGCCAGCAGGCCACAGGGTGCCGGGGAGCTGTTTTTT. It specifies CASRPQGAGELFF. The V call is TRBV6-5, the J call TRBJ2-2, with D possibly being TRBD1 (6 bases). The V and J ends lost 6 bases and 6 bases respectively, with 11 bases between them. There are 13 residues in the CDR3. Germline CDR1 and CDR2: MNHEY and SVGAGI.

The CDR3 sequence: CASSAEGQGGEKLFF. CDR3 in DNA: TGTGCCAGCAGCGCCGAGGGGCAGGGAGGCGAAAAACTGTTTTTT. V is TRBV9 and J is TRBJ1-4; maybe TRBD1 (5 bases). The V gene's germline CDR1 is SGDLS and CDR2 YYNGEE. This CDR3 is built from 15 residues. Trimming took 3 bases from V and 8 from J, leaving 17 bases between them.

The chain joins TRBV5-8 to TRBJ1-1; D perhaps matches TRBD1 (5 bases). There are 11 residues in the CDR3. Deletions cut 2 bases from V and 12 bases from J, with 11 bases between. CDR1 is SGHTS, CDR2 YDEGEE, per germline. CDR3 region: CASSFLGETFF. Here the CDR3 DNA reads TGTGCCAGCAGCTTCCTAGGGGAAACTTTCTTT.

The chain uses TRBV19 and TRBJ1-4; TRBD1 aligns across 8 bases. The trim removed 2 bases at V and 7 bases at J, leaving 3 bases unmatched. CDR3 size: 14 residues. Germline CDR1 and CDR2: LNHDA and SQIVND (reference sequence). The CDR3 nucleotides are TGTGCCAGTAGTATACAGGACAGGGCTGAAAAACTGTTTTTT. Protein product: CASSIQDRAEKLFF. The full variable domain, completed using reference TRBV19 and TRBJ1-4, is DGGITQSPKYLFRKEGQNVTLSCEQNLNHDAMYWYRQDPGQGLRLIYYSQIVNDFQKGDIAEGYSVSREKKESFPLTVTSAQKNPTAFYLCASSIQDRAEKLFFGSGTQLSVL.

In its sample, this clone was seen a few times. The chain carries TRBV19 and TRBJ1-5, with TRBD1 as a possible D gene (5 bases). The CDR3 sequence is 15 residues long. The V end was cut by 1 base, the J end by 6 bases, with 13 bases between. The germline V gene has CDR1 LNHDA and CDR2 SQIVND (reference sequence). The CDR3 spells CASSIAQGGAQPQHF. CDR3 sequence (DNA): TGTGCCAGTAGTATAGCTCAGGGCGGGGCTCAGCCCCAGCATTTT.

The chain joins TRBV7-2 to TRBJ2-7; 12 bases are a match to TRBD2. V was clipped by 1 base and J by 7 bases; unmatched bases: 11. This CDR3 is built from 17 residues. Per germline, CDR1 SGHTA and CDR2 FQGNSA. In DNA, the CDR3 is TGTGCCAGCAGCTTAGGGGCTAGCGGGAGGGCCCAGGGTGAGCAGTACTTC. It specifies CASSLGASGRAQGEQYF.

The rearrangement links TRBV21-1 to TRBJ2-7; TRBD1, as called in the table, went unchecked against the DNA. TRBV21-1 is designated a pseudogene. The CDR3 extends over 16 amino acids. The CDR3, as DNA: TGTGCCAGCAGCACCGAGGCCGGGACAGGGGGCTACGAGCAGTACTTC. Translated, it gives CASSTEAGTGGYEQYF.

The chain recombines TRBV7-3 with TRBJ2-1, with a weak D call TRBD2 (6 bases). The CDR3 has 13 amino acids. V shed 0 bases and J shed 10 bases, with 10 bases lying between them. Germline V lookup: CDR1 SGHTA, CDR2 FQGTGA. As DNA, the CDR3 is TGTGCCAGCAGCTTAACGAACCTAGCGGAGCAGTTCTTC. It is translated as CASSLTNLAEQFF.

The genes are TRBV19 and TRBJ1-2, with D possibly TRBD1 on 6 matching bases. CDR3 length: 12 residues. The V gene's germline CDR1 is LNHDA and CDR2 SQIVND (reference sequence). V was pared by 11 bases and J by 5 bases, with 15 bases between. The CDR3 region has the DNA TGTGCCGGCCGGGACACGAGTTATGGCTACACCTTC. Amino acid sequence: CAGRDTSYGYTF.

The chain carries TRBV30 and TRBJ2-5; 9 bases agree with TRBD1. CDR3 length: 15 amino acids. J was trimmed by 3 bases and V by 4 bases; bases with no gene match: 9. Looked up from germline, CDR1 is GTSNPN and CDR2 is SVGIG (reference sequence). The CDR3 bases are TGTGCCTGGACCAAGACAGGGGGAGAAAAAGAGACCCAGTACTTC. Translation gives CAWTKTGGEKETQYF. Supplemented by reference TRBV30 and TRBJ2-5, the full variable domain reads SQTIHQWPATLVQPVGSPLSLECTVEGTSNPNLYWYRQAAGRGLQLLFYSVGIGQISSEVPQNLSASRPQDRQFILSSKKLLLSDSGFYLCAWTKTGGEKETQYFGPGTRLLVL.

The chain is built from TRBV11-2 and TRBJ2-3; D possibly corresponds to TRBD2 (5 bases). The germline V gene encodes CDR1 SGHAT and CDR2 FQNNGV. This CDR3 is built from 16 residues. V dropped 5 bases and J dropped 1 base, with 16 bases sitting between them. CDR3 amino acids: CASSASLGAGTDTQYF. The DNA of the CDR3 is TGTGCCAGCAGCGCATCATTAGGAGCGGGCACAGATACGCAGTATTTT.

The V call is TRBV29-1, the J call TRBJ1-2; TRBD1 matches at 7 bases. This CDR3 comprises 11 residues. The V segment lost 7 bases and the J segment 8 bases; nucleotides outside the gene matches: 7. Germline CDR1 SQVTM, CDR2 ANQGSEA. CDR3 residues: CSAAGGGGYTF. The CDR3 nucleotides are TGCAGCGCTGCGGGAGGGGGCGGCTACACCTTC.

Concerning this clone: This same CDR3 is encoded by further DNA sequences in the sample. The CDR3 region has the DNA TGTGCCAGCAGCAATACGGGACAGGGGAACACTGAAGCTTTCTTT. It translates to CASSNTGQGNTEAFF. The chain links TRBV9 to TRBJ1-1; TRBD1 matches 9 bases. Germline V CDR1 and CDR2: SGDLS, YYNGEE. V trimming: 4 bases; J trimming: 1 base; junction bases outside the gene matches: 5. The CDR3 has 15 residues.

This rearrangement joins TRBV18 to TRBJ2-5, with D perhaps matching TRBD1 (6 bases). CDR3 size: 12 residues. With 6 bases removed from V and 2 bases from J, the gap between germline ends came to 7 bases. From germline, CDR1 is KGHSH and CDR2 LQKENI. The CDR3 region has the DNA TGTGCCAGCTCGCAGGGGCAAGAGACCCAGTACTTC. Amino acid sequence: CASSQGQETQYF.

The V gene is TRBV27, the J gene TRBJ2-3; tentative D call: TRBD2 (6 bases). CDR3 length equals 17 residues. Deletions cut 8 bases from V and 1 base from J, with 22 bases between. In germline, CDR1 is MNHEY, CDR2 SMNVEV (reference sequence). CDR3 protein: CASGLRDGSWGTDTQYF. The CDR3 nucleotides read TGTGCCAGCGGGTTGCGGGACGGGAGTTGGGGCACAGATACGCAGTATTTT.

This chain joins TRBV9 and TRBJ1-1; D may be TRBD1 (5 bases). Germline CDR1 SGDLS, CDR2 YYNGEE. This CDR3 region has 14 residues. V was cut by 4 bases and J by 1 base, with 11 bases left in between. As DNA, the CDR3 is TGTGCCAGCAGCTTTGACAGAGCGAACACTGAAGCTTTCTTT. It is translated as CASSFDRANTEAFF.

This clone was seen only a few times. V gene TRBV6-5 combines with J gene TRBJ1-1; 8 nucleotides agree with TRBD1. CDR3 length: 15 residues. The germline V gene encodes CDR1 MNHEY and CDR2 SVGAGI. J gave up 0 bases and V 7 bases, and 7 bases lay outside the gene matches. The CDR3 spells CASMQGAGLNTEAFF. The CDR3 region has the DNA TGTGCCAGCATGCAGGGGGCGGGGTTGAACACTGAAGCTTTCTTT.

The V and J genes are TRBV24-1 and TRBJ1-5, with 9 bases fitting TRBD1. The V gene's germline CDR1 is KGHDR and CDR2 SFDVKD. The CDR3 has 13 residues. Trimming cost V 6 bases and J 7 bases; bases outside gene matches: 3. The CDR3 DNA follows: TGTGCCACCAGTACAGGGGGCTGGCAGCCCCAGCATTTT. It yields the protein CATSTGGWQPQHF.

The genes are TRBV9 and TRBJ1-2, with 7 bases lining up with TRBD1. Per germline, CDR1 SGDLS and CDR2 YYNGEE. J lost 4 bases, V lost 4 bases, and 13 bases had no gene match. The CDR3 sequence is 16 residues long. CDR3 nucleotide sequence: TGTGCCAGCAGCCCCTCCCCAGGGGGTGCAATCTATGGCTACACCTTC. Its translation is CASSPSPGGAIYGYTF.